This TCR beta chain was sequenced during a study of blood T cell repertoires in COVID-19. The table came from immunoSEQ multiplex PCR; TCRdb's copy has only in-frame clones and leaves some out. The repertoire holds approximately 270,000 clones, approximately 85% seen once, with about 1% in the top ten. The CDR3 sequence is 15 residues long. CDR1 and CDR2 (germline): WNHNN, SYGVQD (reference sequence). With 6 bases clipped from V and 1 base from J, the junction kept 6 bases outside the gene matches. This sequence was found in a human donor with COVID-19, enrolled during active disease. The donor label of this sample is uncertain. The sample comprised peripheral blood. This chain connects TRBV10-1 to TRBJ2-3; 8 bases are a match to TRBD1. CDR3 bases: TGCGCCAGCAGCACCCCGGGACAGGGCACAGATACGCAGTATTTT. Amino acid sequence: CASSTPGQGTDTQYF.